This T cell receptor (beta chain) was found in a study of T cell responses to AZD1222 COVID-19 vaccine. The CDR3 covers 9 residues. Germline CDR1 and CDR2: LNHDA and SQIVND (reference sequence). V was trimmed by 10 bases and J by 4 bases, leaving 3 bases between them. With regard to this clone: No antigen is known for it.

The table came from immunoSEQ multiplex PCR; TCRdb's copy has only in-frame clones and leaves some out. The sample has roughly 120,000 clones, about 82% seen once. General study findings and limits: Samples come after the peak T cell response, not at day 14. Possibly, clonal diversity was underestimated; donors were largely white British and included more females. Receipt of two AZD1222 doses was followed by a rise in Spike-specific TCR breadth and depth.

This chain joins TRBV19 and TRBJ2-3, with D hard to call. The receptor's source is an adult who received the AZD1222 COVID-19 vaccine. Sequenced here: peripheral blood, sampled 28 days after the second AZD1222 dose. CDR3 sequence (DNA): TGTGCCACTTCAGATACGCAGTATTTT. Protein: CATSDTQYF.